This T cell receptor (beta chain) was documented in a study of blood T cell repertoires in COVID-19. Sequencing used immunoSEQ multiplex PCR; TCRdb keeps in-frame clones, though not all of them. The table shows 300,000 or so clones, with 90% occurring only once. CDR3 length: 16 residues. The V and J ends lost 0 bases and 6 bases, in that order; junction bases with no gene match: 4. Germline V lookup: CDR1 LGHDT, CDR2 YNNKEL (reference sequence). Material: peripheral blood. The sequence was obtained from a woman in her thirties or forties with acute or convalescent COVID-19. This chain connects TRBV3-1 (or the pseudogene TRBV3-2) to TRBJ1-6; 8 bases agree with TRBD1. The CDR3 sequence is CASSQEIGTGNSPLHF. The CDR3, as DNA: TGTGCCAGCAGCCAAGAAATCGGGACAGGTAATTCACCCCTCCACTTT.